The 18 T cell receptor beta chains presented below share a single source sample, sequenced in a study of OX40 agonist ivuxolimab in advanced cancers. The library was obtained by the immunoSEQ multiplex PCR assay. The table comes from immuneACCESS by way of TCRdb, which keeps in-frame sequences with V and J called. Part of the clones is missing from these tables; in studies checked, under half for an unresolved V gene and the rest for unknown reasons. The sample table holds some 95,000 clones, of which approximately 90% were seen once. 0.45% to 0.6% of the sample comes from the top ten. Source: CD4+ or CD8+ T cells sorted from blood, taken in a trial of the OX40 agonist ivuxolimab. The receptor source for this set is an adult with an advanced solid tumor such as melanoma, head and neck, liver or kidney cancer.

The rearrangement links TRBV5-5 to TRBJ2-2, with D perhaps matching TRBD2 (6 bases). This CDR3 comprises 16 residues. Germline V lookup: CDR1 SGHKS, CDR2 YYEKEE (reference sequence). Trimming removed 2 bases at V and 6 bases at J, with 17 bases between. The CDR3 DNA follows: TGTGCCAGCAGCTTCCCCCGGGGCGGGGAGGCCGGGGAGCTGTTTTTT. Its translation: CASSFPRGGEAGELFF.

The rearrangement links TRBV6-1 to TRBJ1-2; D is undetermined. Per germline, CDR1 MNHNS and CDR2 SASEGT. The CDR3 contains 13 residues. The V end was cut by 6 bases, the J end by 0 bases, with 8 bases between. The CDR3 bases are TGTGCCAGCAGCCGGACGTCTAACTATGGCTACACCTTC. Its protein product is CASSRTSNYGYTF.

The chain carries TRBV4-1 and TRBJ2-2; 10 positions match TRBD1. CDR1 and CDR2 from the germline V gene are MGHRA and YSYEKL. The V gene end was trimmed by 1 base and the J gene end by 2 bases; junction bases not matched to a gene: 4. This CDR3 contains 17 residues. Written as DNA, the CDR3 is TGCGCCAGCAGCCAAGTTGGACAGGGGGATAACACCGGGGAGCTGTTTTTT. Translated, it gives CASSQVGQGDNTGELFF.

V is TRBV30 and J is TRBJ1-1, with D unresolved. The CDR3 is 13 residues long. V gave up 5 bases and J gave up 10 bases, with 20 bases separating them. Germline V gene data show CDR1 as GTSNPN and CDR2 as SVGIG (reference sequence). This CDR3 is CAWGSGSTELAFF. CDR3 in DNA: TGTGCCTGGGGGAGTGGCAGCACTGAGTTAGCTTTCTTT.

The chain recombines TRBV9 with TRBJ1-5; TRBD1 matches 7 bases. V was clipped by 0 bases and J by 6 bases; unmatched bases: 6. The germline gives CDR1 SGDLS, CDR2 YYNGEE. The CDR3 spans 15 residues. The CDR3 nucleotides read TGTGCCAGCAGCGTAGATGATTGGACAGGTCAGCCCCAGCATTTT. As protein: CASSVDDWTGQPQHF.

The rearrangement uses TRBV6-1 and TRBJ2-7; TRBD2 aligns across 8 bases. Germline values: CDR1 MNHNS, CDR2 SASEGT. V shed 1 base, J shed 2 bases, and the junction held 7 bases outside the gene matches. This CDR3 is 16 amino acids long. CDR3 in DNA: TGTGCCAGCAGTGAAGGGACGGGAGGGCTACCCTACGAGCAGTACTTC. Amino acids: CASSEGTGGLPYEQYF.

Only one count was recorded for this clone. The genes are TRBV9 and TRBJ1-1; tentatively, D is TRBD1 (5 bases). The CDR3 has 15 amino acids. Germline V gene data show CDR1 as SGDLS and CDR2 as YYNGEE. V lost 3 bases to trimming and J lost 1 base, with 13 bases between them. The CDR3 loop reads CASSARGLANTEAFF. In DNA form, the CDR3 reads TGTGCCAGCAGCGCCCGGGGGTTAGCGAACACTGAAGCTTTCTTT.

This rearrangement joins TRBV6-6 to TRBJ1-5; 7 nucleotides match TRBD1. Germline loops: CDR1 MNHNY, CDR2 SVGAGI (reference sequence). J was trimmed by 4 bases and V by 6 bases; bases with no gene match: 3. The CDR3 sequence is 13 residues long. The CDR3 nucleotides read TGTGCCAGCAGGCGACAGGGAAATCAGCCCCAGCATTTT. It is translated as CASRRQGNQPQHF.

The chain links TRBV10-3 to TRBJ2-7, with TRBD1 as a possible D gene (8 bases). The CDR3 spans 14 residues. V shed 6 bases and J shed 6 bases, with 18 bases lying between them. The V gene's germline CDR1 is ENHRY and CDR2 SYGVKD. The CDR3 protein is CAISRQGREGEQYF. CDR3 DNA sequence: TGTGCCATCAGCCGACAGGGGAGGGAAGGCGAGCAGTACTTC.

The V gene is TRBV5-4, the J gene TRBJ1-4; TRBD1 matches at 10 bases. Germline V gene sequence: CDR1 SGHNT, CDR2 YYREEE (reference sequence). The CDR3 is made up of 14 amino acids. The V and J ends lost 2 bases and 8 bases, in that order; junction bases with no gene match: 3. CDR3 residues: CASSFGQGGEKLFF. DNA for the CDR3: TGTGCCAGCAGCTTTGGACAGGGGGGAGAAAAACTGTTTTTT.

The J gene is TRBJ1-2, the V gene TRBV28, with D unclear. The CDR3 is made up of 12 amino acids. CDR1 and CDR2 (germline): MDHEN, SYDVKM. V lost 7 bases to trimming and J lost 0 bases, with 6 bases between them. CDR3 in DNA: TGTGCCAGCACGGGAACTAACTATGGCTACACCTTC. Its protein is CASTGTNYGYTF.

The chain is built from TRBV25-1 and TRBJ2-2; the D gene is possibly TRBD2 (5 bases). Looked up from germline, CDR1 is MGHDK and CDR2 is SYGVNS. V shed 3 bases and J shed 3 bases, with 17 bases lying between them. There are 17 residues in the CDR3. The chain's CDR3 is CASSELGAEHYTGELFF. The CDR3 DNA is TGTGCCAGCAGTGAGCTCGGAGCGGAGCACTACACCGGGGAGCTGTTTTTT. Full variable domain (missing parts from reference TRBV25-1 and TRBJ2-2): EADIYQTPRYLVIGTGKKITLECSQTMGHDKMYWYQQDPGMELHLIHYSYGVNSTEKGDLSSESTVSRIRTEHFPLTLESARPSHTSQYLCASSELGAEHYTGELFFGEGSRLTVL.

The chain couples TRBV5-6 to TRBJ2-1; D is uncertain. The CDR3 has 13 amino acids. Germline CDR1 reads SGHDT; CDR2 reads YYEEEE. V was shortened by 4 bases and J by 6 bases, with 11 bases between the two germline ends. CDR3 protein: CASSPWTGNEQFF. CDR3 DNA: TGTGCCAGCAGCCCGTGGACCGGCAATGAGCAGTTCTTC.

The chain uses TRBV7-8 and TRBJ2-4; D uncertain. Trimming shortened V by 0 bases and J by 8 bases, and 14 bases separated the two germline ends. Germline CDR1 reads SGHVS; CDR2 reads FQNEAQ. The CDR3 runs to 15 residues. CDR3 sequence: CASSLATVQSHIQYF. In DNA, the CDR3 is TGTGCCAGCAGCTTAGCTACGGTCCAGTCGCACATTCAGTACTTC.

The J gene is TRBJ1-6, the V gene TRBV18; no clear D. The germline CDR1 and CDR2 sequences are KGHSH and LQKENI. The ends were cut back, 3 bases at V and 7 bases at J, with 7 bases in the middle. The CDR3 consists of 13 residues. The CDR3 spells CASSPAPNSPLHF. The CDR3 nucleotides read TGTGCCAGCTCACCGGCTCCGAATTCACCCCTCCACTTT.

A remark on this clone: The junction departs from the called germline gene at one end, perhaps through a read error. The rearrangement uses TRBV7-9 and TRBJ1-1; D uncertain. Germline CDR1 and CDR2: SEHNR and FQNEAQ (reference sequence). This CDR3 has 14 amino acids. CDR3 sequence: CASSSQVGNSEAFF. CDR3 in DNA: TGTGCCAGCAGCTCTCAAGTAGGGAACTCTGAAGCTTTCTTT.

The chain uses TRBV19 and TRBJ2-2; TRBD2 matches at 13 bases. The CDR3 length is 17 residues. The germline V gene has CDR1 LNHDA and CDR2 SQIVND (reference sequence). V lost 5 bases and J lost 6; bases outside the gene matches: 9. CDR3 amino acids: CASSLGLAGDSAGELFF. The CDR3 nucleotides read TGTGCCAGTAGTCTTGGACTAGCGGGAGATAGCGCCGGGGAGCTGTTTTTT.

The V gene is TRBV6-5, the J gene TRBJ1-5; TRBD1 matches at 7 bases. Germline loops: CDR1 MNHEY, CDR2 SVGAGI. The CDR3 has 14 amino acids. Trimming took 0 bases from V and 6 from J; bases not matched to a gene: 2. CDR3 bases: TGTGCCAGCAGTTACTCGACAGGGTTTCAGCCCCAGCATTTT. Translated, it gives CASSYSTGFQPQHF.